In its sample, the clone carrying this T cell receptor (beta chain) was seen many times. This specimen comes from a study of low-dose radiotherapy and immunotherapy resistance in tumors. Indicated time point: after trial treatment. The treatment here: LDRT plus nivolumab, ipilimumab, low-dose cyclophosphamide and aspirin (RACIN trial). The CDR3 covers 15 residues. The ends were cut back, 3 bases at V and 6 bases at J, with 17 bases in the middle. Germline CDR1 SGHDN, CDR2 FVKESK. Covering alpha and beta chains, TRAV- and TRBV-specific primers were used for the first-strand cDNA. Amplification of TCRs used a constant-region primer and V-primer adapter for 20 PCR cycles. TCRdb called the reads again in MiXCR, with one record for every CDR3 protein. This table holds some 46,000 distinct CDR3 sequences, 20% to 30% found once.

The receptor was isolated from a male donor with prostate cancer. V is TRBV14 and J is TRBJ2-5; TRBD1 is a possible D gene (7 bases). The specimen comprised PBMCs, sampled after low-dose radiotherapy plus immunotherapy. The CDR3: CASSQNSRGRKTQYF. CDR3 in DNA: TGTGCCAGCAGCCAGAATTCCAGGGGGAGGAAGACCCAGTACTTC.